This TCR beta chain was sequenced during a study of CXCR3-negative and CXCR3-positive naive CD8 T cells. Overall study findings and caveats: Naive cells that were CXCR3-positive had more hydrophobic TRB CDR3s (compared with CXCR3-negative naive cells).

The CDR3 length is 13 residues. CDR1 and CDR2 (germline): SQVTM, ANQGSEA. With regard to this clonotype: Antigen unknown.

UMI-labeled 5' RACE yielded the TRB cDNA libraries. TCRdb reprocessed the 5' RACE reads, keeping one entry per CDR3 protein, no DNA. Its table lists around 88,000 distinct CDR3 sequences. The rearrangement links TRBV29-1 to TRBJ1-2. What was sequenced was naive CXCR3+ CD8+ T cells from blood. The subset is: CD45RO-CCR7+CD27+CD95- naive CD8+ T cells expressing CXCR3 (TNR3+). The clonotype originates from a human donor in good health. Some clones in this sample may be carry-over from other donors' samples. The CDR3 protein is CSVESGTSYGYTF.